Below, 22 T cell receptor beta chains from the same sample are listed, as sequenced in a study of blood T cell repertoires in COVID-19. Profiled with immunoSEQ multiplex PCR; TCRdb holds only in-frame clones, not every one. The sample includes around 400,000 clones, more than 70% of them seen just once. Sequences were obtained from peripheral blood. The receptors derive from a woman aged 30 to 39 with COVID-19, enrolled during active disease.

The chain is built from TRBV18 and TRBJ1-1; weak D call: TRBD1 (6 bases). The V and J ends lost 4 bases and 1 base respectively, with 7 bases between them. The CDR3 consists of 13 residues. Germline loops: CDR1 KGHSH, CDR2 LQKENI. The CDR3 protein is CASSLQGNTEAFF. CDR3 sequence (DNA): TGTGCCAGCTCACTACAGGGGAACACTGAAGCTTTCTTT.

The chain links TRBV6-6 to TRBJ2-7, with a tentative D call TRBD2 (6 bases). Deletions cut 6 bases from V and 1 base from J, with 7 bases between. Germline CDR1 MNHNY, CDR2 SVGAGI (reference sequence). This CDR3 comprises 12 residues. The CDR3 DNA reads as TGTGCCAGCAGGGGGGGTTCCTACGAGCAGTACTTC. Translating gives CASRGGSYEQYF.

This chain connects TRBV3-1 (or the pseudogene TRBV3-2) to TRBJ2-5, with 10 bases fitting TRBD1. Germline CDR1 LGHDT, CDR2 YNNKEL (reference sequence). This CDR3 has 16 amino acids. Trimming removed 2 bases from V and 4 bases from J; junction bases left unmatched: 7. CDR3 loop: CASSQRGQGRVETQYF. The CDR3 coding sequence is TGTGCCAGCAGCCAACGGGGACAGGGGCGAGTAGAGACCCAGTACTTC.

In this sample, this clone turned up a few times. The chain couples TRBV7-6 to TRBJ2-2; TRBD2 matches at 9 bases. CDR3 size: 14 residues. V was clipped by 5 bases and J by 5 bases; unmatched bases: 3. The germline V gene encodes CDR1 SGHVS and CDR2 FNYEAQ. The CDR3 DNA reads TGTGCCAGCAGCCCCCTAGCGGGAACCGGGGAGCTGTTTTTT. Its translation is CASSPLAGTGELFF.

The chain joins TRBV10-1 to TRBJ2-5, with TRBD1 identical over 10 bases. The CDR3 contains 15 residues. In germline, CDR1 is WNHNN, CDR2 SYGVQD (reference sequence). V lost 2 bases, J lost 5 bases, and 5 bases stayed unmatched. The CDR3 region is CASSEDRGRVETQYF. For the CDR3, the DNA is TGCGCCAGCAGTGAGGACAGGGGGCGCGTTGAGACCCAGTACTTC.

This clone was recorded a few times. The genes are TRBV5-6 and TRBJ1-5; 9 bases agree with TRBD1. Per germline, CDR1 SGHDT and CDR2 YYEEEE. After removal of 0 bases from V and 7 bases from J, the junction contained 2 bases not matched to a gene. This CDR3 region has 14 residues. This CDR3 is CASSLGDRAQPQHF. CDR3 bases: TGTGCCAGCAGCTTGGGGGACAGGGCCCAGCCCCAGCATTTT.

This clone appeared a few times. The rearrangement joins TRBV4-1 to TRBJ1-5; D is unclear. The length of the CDR3 is 13 residues. Trimming stripped 2 bases from V and 4 bases from J, with 6 bases between. Germline assignment: CDR1 MGHRA and CDR2 YSYEKL. The CDR3 nucleotides are TGCGCCAGCAGCCAATGGGAGAATCAGCCCCAGCATTTT. This gives the protein CASSQWENQPQHF.

This rearrangement joins TRBV4-3 to TRBJ2-1, with D tentatively TRBD2 (5 bases). V lost 1 base and J 2 bases, leaving 12 bases between the germline ends. This CDR3 region has 16 residues. Germline loops: CDR1 LGHNA, CDR2 YSLEER. The CDR3 spells CASSQAPADAYNEQFF. The CDR3 DNA reads TGCGCCAGCAGCCAAGCTCCAGCGGACGCCTACAATGAGCAGTTCTTC.

CDR3 DNA: TGTGCCAGCAGCTTGGGCCCAGGCTACCTGAACACTGAAGCTTTCTTT. It codes for CASSLGPGYLNTEAFF. This rearrangement joins TRBV5-5 to TRBJ1-1; D not certain. V was trimmed by 0 bases and J by 0 bases, leaving 12 bases between them. Germline V lookup: CDR1 SGHKS, CDR2 YYEKEE (reference sequence). The length of the CDR3 is 16 residues.

V is TRBV29-1 and J is TRBJ2-7, with D hard to call. CDR1 is SQVTM and CDR2 is ANQGSEA in the germline V gene. Between the trimmed V and J ends, which lost 1 base and 2 bases, there was a span of 6 bases. There are 12 residues in the CDR3. CDR3 loop: CSVEGRTYEQYF. CDR3 coding DNA: TGCAGCGTTGAAGGCAGGACCTACGAGCAGTACTTC.

On this clone itself: One end of the junction does not line up with germline, which may come from a read error. CDR3 region: CASSHKGGAYEQYF. The CDR3 bases are TGCGCCAGCAGCCACAAGGGGGGGGCTTACGAGCAGTACTTC. The chain uses TRBV27 and TRBJ2-7, with a weak D call TRBD2 (7 bases). The CDR3 is 14 residues long. From germline, CDR1 is MNHEY and CDR2 SMNVEV (reference sequence).

This chain links TRBV9 with TRBJ2-1; 12 nucleotides match TRBD1. The CDR3 consists of 15 residues. Trimming removed 4 bases from V and 5 bases from J; junction bases left unmatched: 4. In germline, CDR1 is SGDLS, CDR2 YYNGEE. CDR3 nucleotide sequence: TGTGCCAGCAGCCCGGGACAGGGGGCAAACAATGAGCAGTTCTTC. Its protein product is CASSPGQGANNEQFF.

The CDR3 loop is CASSLALREGPADTQYF. CDR3 coding DNA: TGTGCCAGCAGCTTAGCGTTGAGGGAGGGCCCCGCAGATACGCAGTATTTT. The chain uses TRBV7-2 and TRBJ2-3; 7 bases match TRBD2. V was pared by 0 bases and J by 4 bases, with 10 bases of the junction left unmatched. This CDR3 comprises 17 residues. Germline CDR1 reads SGHTA; CDR2 reads FQGNSA.

The rearrangement uses TRBV29-1 and TRBJ2-5; TRBD2 matches 8 bases. The CDR3 runs to 13 residues. The ends lost 8 bases at V and 9 bases at J; junction bases unmatched: 14. Germline V gene data show CDR1 as SQVTM and CDR2 as ANQGSEA. The CDR3 is CSSSAGGPSAQYF. As DNA, the CDR3 is TGCAGCTCGAGCGCGGGAGGCCCCTCGGCCCAGTACTTC.

Only one count was recorded for this clone. V gene TRBV24-1 combines with J gene TRBJ2-1; 14 nucleotides align to TRBD2. In germline, CDR1 is KGHDR, CDR2 SFDVKD. The ends lost 3 bases at V and 7 bases at J; junction bases unmatched: 10. This CDR3 is built from 18 residues. The CDR3 here is CATSDTGTSGSFRNEQFF. CDR3 sequence (DNA): TGTGCCACCAGTGATACGGGGACTAGCGGGAGCTTTAGGAATGAGCAGTTCTTC.

This chain joins TRBV28 and TRBJ2-1; D gene unclear. Between the trimmed V and J ends, which lost 5 bases and 10 bases, there was a span of 12 bases. There are 12 residues in the CDR3. CDR1 is MDHEN, CDR2 SYDVKM, per germline. The CDR3 here is CASSGPHREQFF. The CDR3, as DNA: TGTGCCAGCAGTGGGCCTCATCGGGAGCAGTTCTTC. Full variable domain (outside the CDR3, taken from reference TRBV28 and TRBJ2-1): DVKVTQSSRYLVKRTGEKVFLECVQDMDHENMFWYRQDPGLGLRLIYFSYDVKMKEKGDIPEGYSVSREKKERFSLILESASTNQTSMYLCASSGPHREQFFGPGTRLTVL.

V is TRBV12-5 and J is TRBJ1-3, with D perhaps TRBD1 (5 bases). CDR1 LGHNT and CDR2 FRNRAP come from the germline V gene. V dropped 2 bases and J dropped 3 bases, with 8 bases sitting between them. This CDR3 is built from 14 residues. The CDR3 DNA reads TGTGCTAGTGGTTTGTCAGGGTTTGGAAACACCATATATTTT. This codes for CASGLSGFGNTIYF.

The gene calls are TRBV28 and TRBJ1-5; TRBD1 aligns across 12 bases. Trimming cost V 7 bases and J 7 bases; bases outside gene matches: 8. Germline CDR1 and CDR2: MDHEN and SYDVKM. The CDR3 is 15 amino acids. The CDR3 DNA is TGTGCCAGCAAATTGGGACAGGGGGCCAGGCAGCCCCAGCATTTT. Translated: CASKLGQGARQPQHF.

A remark on this clone: A junction end diverges from the germline sequence, so it may reflect a read error. The chain is built from TRBV28 and TRBJ2-7; 7 nucleotides align to TRBD1. Germline loops: CDR1 MDHEN, CDR2 SYDVKM. This CDR3 region has 15 residues. The CDR3 nucleotides read TGTGCCAGCAGTTTATGGGGGCAGGGGGTGAGGGTCCTGGACTTC. Its translation: CASSLWGQGVRVLDF.

V usage is TRBV11-2 and J usage is TRBJ2-7, with D possibly being TRBD1 (6 bases). The CDR3 has 13 amino acids. In germline, CDR1 is SGHAT, CDR2 FQNNGV. Trimming stripped 5 bases from V and 2 bases from J, with 10 bases between. In DNA, the CDR3 is TGTGCCAGCAGCCCCCAGGGGCCCTACGAGCAGTACTTC. As protein: CASSPQGPYEQYF.

The chain joins TRBV7-2 to TRBJ2-3, with D perhaps matching TRBD2 (5 bases). Trimming stripped 5 bases from V and 2 bases from J, with 11 bases between. The CDR3 sequence is 14 residues long. Per germline, CDR1 SGHTA and CDR2 FQGNSA. The CDR3 loop is CASSEGLNTDTQYF. Written as DNA, the CDR3 is TGTGCCAGCAGCGAAGGACTTAACACAGATACGCAGTATTTT.

V is TRBV27 and J is TRBJ1-2; D might be TRBD1 (5 bases). Trimming stripped 2 bases from V and 3 bases from J, with 7 bases between. The CDR3 is 13 residues long. Germline V CDR1 and CDR2: MNHEY, SMNVEV (reference sequence). CDR3 coding DNA: TGTGCCAGCAGTTTAGGGGGGTACTATGGCTACACCTTC. Translated: CASSLGGYYGYTF.